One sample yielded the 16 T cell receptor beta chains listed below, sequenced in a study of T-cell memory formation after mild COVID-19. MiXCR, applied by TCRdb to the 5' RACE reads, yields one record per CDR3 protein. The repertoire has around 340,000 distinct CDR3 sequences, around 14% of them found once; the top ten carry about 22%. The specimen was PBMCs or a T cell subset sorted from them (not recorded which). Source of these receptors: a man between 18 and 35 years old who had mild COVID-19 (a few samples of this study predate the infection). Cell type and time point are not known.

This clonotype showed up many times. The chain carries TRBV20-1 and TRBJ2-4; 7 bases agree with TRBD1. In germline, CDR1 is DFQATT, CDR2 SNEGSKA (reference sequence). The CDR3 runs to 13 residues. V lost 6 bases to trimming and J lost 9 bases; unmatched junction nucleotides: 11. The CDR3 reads CSASPGTEFIQYF. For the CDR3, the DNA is TGCAGTGCGTCTCCCGGGACAGAATTCATTCAGTACTTC.

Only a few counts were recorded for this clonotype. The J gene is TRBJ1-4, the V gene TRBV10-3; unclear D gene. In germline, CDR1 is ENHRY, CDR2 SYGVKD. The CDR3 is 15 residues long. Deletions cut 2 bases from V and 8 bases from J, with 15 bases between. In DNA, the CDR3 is TGTGCCATCAGTGAGGCCCCGCCCGAGCGGGAAAAACTGTTTTTT. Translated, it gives CAISEAPPEREKLFF.

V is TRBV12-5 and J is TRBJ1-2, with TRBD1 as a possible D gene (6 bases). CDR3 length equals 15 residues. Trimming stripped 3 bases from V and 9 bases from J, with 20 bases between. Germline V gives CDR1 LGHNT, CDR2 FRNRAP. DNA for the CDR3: TGTGCTAGTGGTTTCGCCGACAGGCCCCCTAGTCGCTACACCTTC. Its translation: CASGFADRPPSRYTF.

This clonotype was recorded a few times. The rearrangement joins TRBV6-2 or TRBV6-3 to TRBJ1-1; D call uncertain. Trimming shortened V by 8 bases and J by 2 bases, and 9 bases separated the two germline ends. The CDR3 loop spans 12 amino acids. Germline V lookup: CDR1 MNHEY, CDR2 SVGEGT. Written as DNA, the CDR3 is TGTGCCAGCCGGAGGCTCAACACTGAAGCTTTCTTT. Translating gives CASRRLNTEAFF.

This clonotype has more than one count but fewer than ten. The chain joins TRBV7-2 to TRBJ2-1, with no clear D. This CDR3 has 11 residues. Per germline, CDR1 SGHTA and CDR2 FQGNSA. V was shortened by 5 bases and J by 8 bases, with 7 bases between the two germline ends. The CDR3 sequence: CASSPQYEQFF. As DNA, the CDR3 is TGTGCCAGCAGCCCACAGTATGAGCAGTTCTTC.

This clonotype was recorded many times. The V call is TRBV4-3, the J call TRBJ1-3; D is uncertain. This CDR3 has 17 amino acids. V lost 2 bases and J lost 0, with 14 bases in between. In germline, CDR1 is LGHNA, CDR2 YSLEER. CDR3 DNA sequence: TGCGCCAGCAGCCAAAAGGCAGGCGTCAGCTCTGGAAACACCATATATTTT. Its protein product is CASSQKAGVSSGNTIYF.

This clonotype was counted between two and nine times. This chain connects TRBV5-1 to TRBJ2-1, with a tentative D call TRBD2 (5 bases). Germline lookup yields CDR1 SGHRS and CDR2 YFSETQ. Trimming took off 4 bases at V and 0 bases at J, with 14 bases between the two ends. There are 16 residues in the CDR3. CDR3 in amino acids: CASSLDYPSSYNEQFF. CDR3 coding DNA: TGCGCCAGCAGCCTTGACTATCCGAGCTCCTACAATGAGCAGTTCTTC.

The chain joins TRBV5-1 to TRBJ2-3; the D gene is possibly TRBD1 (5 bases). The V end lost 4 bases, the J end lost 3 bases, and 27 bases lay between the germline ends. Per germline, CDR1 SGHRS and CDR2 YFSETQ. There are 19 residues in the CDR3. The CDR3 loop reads CASSPLDAQGFFVTDTQYF. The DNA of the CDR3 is TGCGCCAGCAGCCCGCTGGACGCCCAGGGTTTTTTTGTGACAGATACGCAGTATTTT.

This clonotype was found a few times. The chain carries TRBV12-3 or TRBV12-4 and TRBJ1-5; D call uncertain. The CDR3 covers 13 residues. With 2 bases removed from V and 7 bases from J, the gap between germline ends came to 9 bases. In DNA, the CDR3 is TGTGCCAGCAGTTTATTCGGTGGGCAGCCCCAGCATTTT. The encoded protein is CASSLFGGQPQHF.

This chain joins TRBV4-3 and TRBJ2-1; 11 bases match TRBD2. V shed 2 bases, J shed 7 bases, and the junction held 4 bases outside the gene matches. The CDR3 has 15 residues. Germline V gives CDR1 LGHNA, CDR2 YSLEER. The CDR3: CASSQKASGGNEQFF. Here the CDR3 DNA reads TGCGCCAGCAGCCAAAAGGCTAGCGGGGGGAATGAGCAGTTCTTC.

The CDR3 sequence is CASSLTPPGYGYTF. CDR3 in DNA: TGTGCCAGCAGCCTAACCCCACCTGGTTATGGCTACACCTTC. The rearrangement joins TRBV12-3 or TRBV12-4 to TRBJ1-2; D gene unclear. The CDR3 length is 14 residues. Trimming removed 6 bases at V and 5 bases at J, with 16 bases between.

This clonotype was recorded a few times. The CDR3 DNA reads TGTGCCAGCAGTGACTCCGACAGGACTGAAGCTTTCTTT. Residues: CASSDSDRTEAFF. This chain links TRBV6-4 with TRBJ1-1; the D gene is possibly TRBD1 (6 bases). The CDR3 extends over 13 amino acids. Trimming shortened V by 0 bases and J by 5 bases, and 7 bases separated the two germline ends. Per the germline V gene, CDR1 is MRHNA and CDR2 is SNTAGT.

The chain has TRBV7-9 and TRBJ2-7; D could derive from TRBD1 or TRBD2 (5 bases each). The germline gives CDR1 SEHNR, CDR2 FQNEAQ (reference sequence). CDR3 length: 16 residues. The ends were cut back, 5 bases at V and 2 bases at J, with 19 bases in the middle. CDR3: CASSQGSGTVTYEQYF. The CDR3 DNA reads TGTGCCAGCAGCCAAGGCTCCGGGACGGTAACCTACGAGCAGTACTTC. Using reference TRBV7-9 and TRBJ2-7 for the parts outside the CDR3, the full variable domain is DTGVSQNPRHKITKRGQNVTFRCDPISEHNRLYWYRQTLGQGPEFLTYFQNEAQLEKSRLLSDRFSAERPKGSFSTLEIQRTEQGDSAMYLCASSQGSGTVTYEQYFGPGTRLTVT.

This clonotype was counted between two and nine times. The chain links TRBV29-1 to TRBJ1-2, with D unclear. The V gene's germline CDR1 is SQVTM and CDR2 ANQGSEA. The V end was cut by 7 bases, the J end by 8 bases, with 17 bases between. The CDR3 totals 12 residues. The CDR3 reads CSADVYGLGYTF. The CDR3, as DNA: TGCAGCGCCGACGTCTATGGTCTGGGCTACACCTTC.

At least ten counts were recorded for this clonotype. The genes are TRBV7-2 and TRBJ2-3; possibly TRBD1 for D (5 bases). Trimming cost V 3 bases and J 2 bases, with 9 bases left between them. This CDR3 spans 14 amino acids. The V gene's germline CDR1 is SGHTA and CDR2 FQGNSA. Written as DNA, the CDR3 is TGTGCCAGCAGCTTCCGACAGCCCACAGATACGCAGTATTTT. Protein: CASSFRQPTDTQYF.

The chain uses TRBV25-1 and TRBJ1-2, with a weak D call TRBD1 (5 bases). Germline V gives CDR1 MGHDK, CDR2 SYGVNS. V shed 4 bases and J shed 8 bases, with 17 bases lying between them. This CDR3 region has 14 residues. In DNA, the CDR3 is TGTGCCAGCAGTGGGACGGGAGCCGGGGGAGGCTACACCTTC. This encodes CASSGTGAGGGYTF.